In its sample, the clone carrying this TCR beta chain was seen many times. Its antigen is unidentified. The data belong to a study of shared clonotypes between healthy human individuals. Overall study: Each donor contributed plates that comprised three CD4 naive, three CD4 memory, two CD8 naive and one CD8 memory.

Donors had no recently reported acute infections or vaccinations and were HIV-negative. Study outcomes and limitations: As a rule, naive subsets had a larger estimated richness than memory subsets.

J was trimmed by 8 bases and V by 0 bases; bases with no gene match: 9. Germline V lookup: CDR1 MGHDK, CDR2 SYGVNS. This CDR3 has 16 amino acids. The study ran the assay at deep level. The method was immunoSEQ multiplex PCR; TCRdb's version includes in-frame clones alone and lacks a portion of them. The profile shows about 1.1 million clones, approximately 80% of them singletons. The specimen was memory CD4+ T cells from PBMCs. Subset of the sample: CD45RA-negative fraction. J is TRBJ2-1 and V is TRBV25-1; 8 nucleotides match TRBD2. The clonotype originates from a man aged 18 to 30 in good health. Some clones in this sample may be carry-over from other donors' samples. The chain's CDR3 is CASSEYKRESWDEQFF. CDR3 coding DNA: TGTGCCAGCAGTGAATATAAGCGGGAGAGTTGGGATGAGCAGTTCTTC.